Given below is one TCR beta chain in context. Its target is unknown. Other DNA sequences within the sample encode an identical CDR3. The CDR3 covers 14 residues. Germline assignment: CDR1 SEHNR and CDR2 FQNEAQ (reference sequence). V lost 1 base and J lost 0, with 6 bases in between. Produced via immunoSEQ multiplex PCR; TCRdb's table is partial and in-frame only. The sample lists some 2 million clones, about 95% occurring once. The sample comes from a study of shared clonotypes between healthy human individuals. General study findings and limits: Some clonotypes were shared by all four sorted-subset donors, while others were not shared. The non-shared ones had lower generation probabilities than the shared ones.

Terminally differentiated effector memory CD45RA+ cells were excluded by CCR7 positive selection of CD45RO-negative cells. The source is a man aged 18 to 29 in good health. The rearrangement uses TRBV7-9 and TRBJ2-5; no firm D call. The material sequenced was naive CD8+ T cells sorted from blood. For the CDR3, the DNA is TGTGCCAGCAGCTTAGTGGGGAACCAAGAGACCCAGTACTTC. It translates to CASSLVGNQETQYF.